This TCR beta chain was captured by sequencing in a study of blood T cell repertoires in COVID-19. Overall study context: Acute-phase and convalescent COVID-19 samples originated in the United States, Italy and Spain.

CDR1 SGHDN and CDR2 FVKESK come from the germline V gene. Trimming left V 3 bases short and J 0 bases short, with 12 bases between. The CDR3 has 16 amino acids. Methods used by the authors: Reference gene primer amplification yielded estimated nucleated cell counts. Profiling relied on immunoSEQ multiplex PCR, and the TCRdb table lists in-frame clones only, not all of them. The V and J calls and the clone size are those of that table, but D and trimming were determined from the DNA. The profile shows about 330,000 clones, 92% of them singletons. In terms of age and location, participants ranged from roughly 18 to 100 years and lived in about two dozen US areas.

The receptor's source is a woman younger than 45 who had recovered from COVID-19. The chain employs TRBV14 and TRBJ2-1; D perhaps matches TRBD2 (5 bases). Sequenced: PBMCs or T cells enriched from blood (not recorded which). The CDR3, as DNA: TGTGCCAGCAGCCAGCGGGCGCTCAGCTCCTACAATGAGCAGTTCTTC. The encoded protein is CASSQRALSSYNEQFF.